These T cell receptor beta chains were read from a single sample in a study of cytomegalovirus exposure and HLA in healthy donors. TCRdb keeps only in-frame clones here, not all; method: immunoSEQ multiplex PCR. The sample carries roughly 150,000 clones, approximately 80% recorded once. Sequences were obtained from PBMCs. Source of these receptors: a man aged 25 to 45 in good health and CMV-seropositive. CDR3s leave out the opening cysteine and the closing phenylalanine or tryptophan. Fields, in order: CDR3 protein, D gene, V gene, clone size. A D gene is named only where the DNA matches it firmly. Size is stated for part of the rows, as once, few or many counts, or as a class when the clone is expanded.

CDR3: ASSLRGGAAEAF
D: -
V: TRBV4-2
size: -

CDR3: ASSPGGLCWAF
D: TRBD1
V: TRBV28
size: -

CDR3: ASSRGLAGALGETQY
D: TRBD2
V: TRBV7-6
size: -

CDR3: ASSLGLADTDTQY
D: TRBD2
V: TRBV27
size: many

CDR3: ASSKRQGGPYEQY
D: -
V: TRBV6-5
size: once

CDR3: ASSLAARGVDEQY
D: -
V: TRBV7-9
size: once

CDR3: ASRLSSGSPHYEQY
D: TRBD2
V: TRBV5-1
size: -

CDR3: ASSQRQGLTNYGYT
D: TRBD1
V: TRBV7-8
size: -

CDR3: AWSVGLAGGGDIQY
D: TRBD2
V: TRBV30
size: -

CDR3: AWREGLEPNIQY
D: -
V: TRBV30
size: -

CDR3: ASSLGEWGQGSNEQF
D: TRBD1
V: TRBV7-2
size: -

CDR3: ASSLEGHTEAF
D: -
V: TRBV11-3
size: -

CDR3: ASSLPLNTGELF
D: -
V: TRBV5-6
size: -

CDR3: ASSVRGGLNEQF
D: TRBD2
V: TRBV9
size: -

CDR3: ASTTRDRGVEKLF
D: TRBD1
V: TRBV19
size: -

CDR3: ASRRRVRDSYEQY
D: -
V: TRBV6-1
size: -

CDR3: ASSFLRGRGFEQY
D: TRBD1
V: TRBV5-8
size: -

CDR3: ASSDWPSGELF
D: -
V: TRBV2
size: -

CDR3: ASSLGRGGVGYT
D: -
V: TRBV7-2
size: -

CDR3: ASSSEGDGSPLH
D: -
V: TRBV5-1
size: -

CDR3: ASSSAGAVRTDTQY
D: -
V: TRBV7-2
size: -

CDR3: ASATGDNQPQH
D: -
V: TRBV9
size: -

CDR3: ASSMGRSGANVLT
D: -
V: TRBV5-6
size: once

CDR3: ASSVRDSRYEQY
D: TRBD1
V: TRBV11-2
size: -

CDR3: ASSQEAPRLAPYEQY
D: TRBD2
V: TRBV4-1
size: -

CDR3: ASRQAYNEQF
D: -
V: TRBV7-2
size: -

CDR3: ASTKGLAGPPGQETQY
D: TRBD2
V: TRBV7-8
size: -